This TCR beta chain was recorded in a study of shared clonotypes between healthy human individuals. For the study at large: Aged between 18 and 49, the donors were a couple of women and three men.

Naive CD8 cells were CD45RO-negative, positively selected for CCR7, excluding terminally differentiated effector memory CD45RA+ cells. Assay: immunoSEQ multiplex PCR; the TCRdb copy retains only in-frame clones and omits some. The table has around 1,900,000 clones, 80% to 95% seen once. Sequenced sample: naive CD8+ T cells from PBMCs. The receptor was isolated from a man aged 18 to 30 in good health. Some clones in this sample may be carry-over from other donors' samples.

CDR3 DNA: TGTGCCAGCAGCTTCGATGTGGGGGCGGCCCAGCAGTACTTC. This translates into CASSFDVGAAQQYF. This rearrangement joins TRBV7-9 to TRBJ2-7, with a weak D call TRBD1 (6 bases). Germline-derived CDR1 and CDR2 are SEHNR and FQNEAQ (reference sequence). The V gene lost 3 bases and the J gene lost 8 bases, with 17 bases spanning the gap. CDR3 length equals 14 residues.